The 9 T cell receptor beta chains in this list originate from one sample, sequenced in a study (dated by TCRdb to 2016 to 2018). Receptor libraries were prepared by RT-PCR. TCRdb names Illumina MiSeq as the instrument used. TCRdb reworked the public reads: Q25 trimming with fastp, MiXCR clone assembly, productive beta chains retained. For every CDR3 protein sequence, its rows merge into one entry that carries the most common genes and DNA. In this sample the table shows about 680,000 distinct CDR3 sequences, approximately 15% of which occur a single time. The ten top clones hold 3.6% of the sample. Sequencing was performed on memory CD4+ T cells from blood. The receptor source for this set is a female donor in good health, serving as a healthy control.

There are a few counts of this clonotype. The chain links TRBV2 to TRBJ2-1, with D perhaps TRBD2 (6 bases). The CDR3 consists of 14 residues. Trimming left V 8 bases short and J 4 bases short, with 15 bases between. Germline lookup yields CDR1 SNHLY and CDR2 FYNNEI. CDR3 in amino acids: CASLQTAGYNEQFF. In nucleotides, the CDR3 is TGTGCCAGCTTACAGACAGCGGGTTACAATGAGCAGTTCTTC.

V usage is TRBV18 and J usage is TRBJ2-7, with TRBD2 matching over 14 bases. CDR1 and CDR2 from the germline V gene are KGHSH and LQKENI. J was trimmed by 5 bases and V by 3 bases; bases with no gene match: 3. This CDR3 comprises 15 residues. DNA of the CDR3: TGTGCCAGCTCACCCTCGGGACTAGCGGGAGACGAGCAGTACTTC. It encodes CASSPSGLAGDEQYF.

V is TRBV11-2 and J is TRBJ2-1, with 11 positions matching TRBD2. Germline V gene lookup returns CDR1 SGHAT and CDR2 FQNNGV. V was clipped by 3 bases and J by 1 base; unmatched bases: 5. There are 17 residues in the CDR3. This CDR3 reads CASSFLRLAGSYNEQFF. The DNA of the CDR3 is TGTGCCAGCAGCTTTCTAAGACTAGCGGGGTCCTACAATGAGCAGTTCTTC. Using reference TRBV11-2 and TRBJ2-1 for the parts outside the CDR3, the full variable domain is EAGVAQSPRYKIIEKRQSVAFWCNPISGHATLYWYQQILGQGPKLLIQFQNNGVVDDSQLPKDRFSAERLKGVDSTLKIQPAKLEDSAVYLCASSFLRLAGSYNEQFFGPGTRLTVL.

The chain combines TRBV2 with TRBJ1-2; perhaps TRBD1 as D (6 bases). V shed 2 bases and J shed 3 bases, with 13 bases lying between them. Germline CDR1 reads SNHLY; CDR2 reads FYNNEI. The CDR3 covers 15 residues. In DNA, the CDR3 is TGTGCCAGCAGTGAATTGGGACAAACCTACTATGGCTACACCTTC. Translated: CASSELGQTYYGYTF.

This clonotype was found a few times. This chain connects TRBV5-1 to TRBJ1-1; 7 bases are shared with TRBD1. This CDR3 is built from 14 residues. Germline lookup yields CDR1 SGHRS and CDR2 YFSETQ. V dropped 2 bases and J dropped 7; count of bases not matched to a gene: 8. As DNA, the CDR3 is TGCGCCAGCAGCTTAAACACAGGGGTGAGTGAAGCTTTCTTT. It codes for CASSLNTGVSEAFF.

This clonotype was seen repeatedly, ten times or more. The chain recombines TRBV7-3 with TRBJ2-1; 9 nucleotides align to TRBD2. Germline lookup yields CDR1 SGHTA and CDR2 FQGTGA. The CDR3 runs 16 residues. J lost 3 bases, V lost 3 bases, and 6 bases had no gene match. DNA of the CDR3: TGTGCCAGCAGCTTGTCCGGTAGCGGGAGCTACAATGAGCAGTTCTTC. Protein product: CASSLSGSGSYNEQFF.

The chain joins TRBV7-2 to TRBJ1-1; 10 nucleotides align to TRBD1. V dropped 4 bases and J dropped 11; count of bases not matched to a gene: 7. This CDR3 spans 13 amino acids. Per germline, CDR1 SGHTA and CDR2 FQGNSA. CDR3 in amino acids: CASSYGQGVSAFF. Here the CDR3 DNA reads TGTGCCAGCAGCTACGGACAGGGGGTATCGGCTTTCTTT. The full variable domain, with the rest looked up from reference TRBV7-2 and TRBJ1-1, is GAGVSQSPSNKVTEKGKDVELRCDPISGHTALYWYRQSLGQGLEFLIYFQGNSAPDKSGLPSDRFSAERTGGSVSTLTIQRTQQEDSAVYLCASSYGQGVSAFFGQGTRLTVV.

The sample holds a few counts of this clonotype. The gene calls are TRBV6-1 and TRBJ1-5; no clear D. The CDR3 sequence is 15 residues long. Deletions cut 8 bases from V and 3 bases from J, with 17 bases between. The V gene's germline CDR1 is MNHNS and CDR2 SASEGT. The CDR3 region has the DNA TGTGCCAGCGACCAATCCCGCAGGTTCAATCAGCCCCAGCATTTT. As protein: CASDQSRRFNQPQHF.

This clonotype was counted many times. The chain is built from TRBV5-6 and TRBJ2-7, with TRBD1 matching 10 bases. The CDR3 loop spans 16 amino acids. Germline values: CDR1 SGHDT, CDR2 YYEEEE. With 4 bases clipped from V and 2 bases from J, the junction kept 9 bases outside the gene matches. CDR3 in amino acids: CASSMVGGTGAYEQYF. For the CDR3, the DNA is TGTGCCAGCAGCATGGTCGGCGGGACAGGGGCCTACGAGCAGTACTTC.